The rows below give T cell receptor beta chains drawn from one sample of a study of shared clonotypes between healthy human individuals. The assay was immunoSEQ multiplex PCR, and TCRdb's table has in-frame clones only and misses some. The sample yields some 2.1 million clones, roughly 95% seen once. Sequenced: naive CD8+ T cells sorted from blood. Receptors were obtained from a man between 18 and 35 years old in good health. The CDR3 runs from the conserved cysteine through the conserved F or W. The D gene is left open where the match is weak. Expanded clones are given a class, and other clones once, few, many or no size at all.

abundance: NA; j_gene: TRBJ2-5; d_gene: NA; v_gene: TRBV7-8; CDR3aa: CASSPPGGGKETQYF; CDR3nt: TGTGCCAGCAGCCCGCCGGGGGGCGGGAAAGAGACCCAGTACTTC
abundance: once; j_gene: TRBJ2-7; d_gene: NA; v_gene: TRBV5-4; CDR3aa: CASSLQYSYEQYF; CDR3nt: TGTGCCAGCAGCTTGCAGTACTCCTACGAGCAGTACTTC
abundance: NA; j_gene: TRBJ2-1; d_gene: NA; v_gene: TRBV12-5; CDR3aa: CASGLGQNEQFF; CDR3nt: TGTGCTAGTGGCCTCGGACAGAATGAGCAGTTCTTC
abundance: NA; j_gene: TRBJ2-5; d_gene: TRBD2; v_gene: TRBV5-6; CDR3aa: CASSLAGAGETQYF; CDR3nt: TGTGCCAGCAGCTTAGCGGGAGCGGGGGAGACCCAGTACTTC
abundance: NA; j_gene: TRBJ1-1; d_gene: TRBD1; v_gene: TRBV6-5; CDR3aa: CASSYSLTGGAPGAFF; CDR3nt: TGTGCCAGCAGTTACTCTTTAACAGGGGGCGCGCCGGGGGCTTTCTTT
abundance: NA; j_gene: TRBJ2-4; d_gene: NA; v_gene: TRBV13; CDR3aa: CASSPGKAKNIQYF; CDR3nt: TGTGCCAGCAGCCCGGGTAAAGCCAAAAACATTCAGTACTTC
abundance: NA; j_gene: TRBJ1-1; d_gene: NA; v_gene: TRBV5-1; CDR3aa: CASSLELKGGRNTEAFF; CDR3nt: TGCGCCAGCAGCTTGGAACTCAAGGGTGGCCGGAACACTGAAGCTTTCTTT
abundance: NA; j_gene: TRBJ1-2; d_gene: NA; v_gene: TRBV27; CDR3aa: CASSPSGIPNYGYTF; CDR3nt: TGTGCCAGCAGTCCCTCGGGGATTCCTAACTATGGCTACACCTTC
abundance: NA; j_gene: TRBJ1-5; d_gene: NA; v_gene: TRBV6-1; CDR3aa: CASSDHRARQPQHF; CDR3nt: TGTGCCAGCAGTGACCACAGGGCACGGCAGCCCCAGCATTTT
abundance: NA; j_gene: TRBJ1-2; d_gene: NA; v_gene: TRBV5-6; CDR3aa: CASSLVGANYGYTF; CDR3nt: TGTGCCAGCAGCTTGGTGGGAGCTAACTATGGCTACACCTTC
abundance: once; j_gene: TRBJ1-2; d_gene: NA; v_gene: TRBV27; CDR3aa: CASSSSRVHGYTF; CDR3nt: TGTGCCAGCAGTTCATCCAGGGTTCATGGCTACACCTTC
abundance: once; j_gene: TRBJ2-5; d_gene: TRBD2; v_gene: TRBV27; CDR3aa: CASRGLAGAETQYF; CDR3nt: TGTGCCAGCAGGGGACTAGCGGGGGCAGAGACCCAGTACTTC
abundance: NA; j_gene: TRBJ2-7; d_gene: NA; v_gene: TRBV6-6; CDR3aa: CASTGTGTYEQYF; CDR3nt: TGTGCCAGCACCGGAACAGGAACCTACGAGCAGTACTTC
abundance: NA; j_gene: TRBJ1-1; d_gene: NA; v_gene: TRBV6-5; CDR3aa: CASSYSRKGTEAFF; CDR3nt: TGTGCCAGCAGTTACTCGAGGAAGGGGACTGAAGCTTTCTTT
abundance: NA; j_gene: TRBJ2-5; d_gene: TRBD1; v_gene: TRBV13; CDR3aa: CASRGDRAQETQYF; CDR3nt: TGTGCCAGCAGAGGGGACAGGGCCCAAGAGACCCAGTACTTC
abundance: NA; j_gene: TRBJ2-5; d_gene: TRBD2; v_gene: TRBV27; CDR3aa: CASSYASGDLIYF; CDR3nt: TGTGCCAGCAGTTACGCTAGCGGGGACCTCATATACTTC
abundance: NA; j_gene: TRBJ1-2; d_gene: NA; v_gene: TRBV27; CDR3aa: CASSLLGGLPYGYTF; CDR3nt: TGTGCCAGCAGTTTATTGGGGGGACTGCCCTATGGCTACACCTTC
abundance: NA; j_gene: TRBJ1-1; d_gene: NA; v_gene: TRBV2; CDR3aa: CASSENLGVNTEAFF; CDR3nt: TGTGCCAGCAGTGAAAACTTGGGGGTAAACACTGAAGCTTTCTTT
abundance: NA; j_gene: TRBJ2-7; d_gene: NA; v_gene: TRBV6-1; CDR3aa: CASSEWGGESSYEQYF; CDR3nt: TGTGCCAGCAGTGAATGGGGCGGGGAAAGCTCCTACGAGCAGTACTTC
abundance: NA; j_gene: TRBJ2-1; d_gene: TRBD2; v_gene: TRBV2; CDR3aa: CASSDDLAGGGYNEQFF; CDR3nt: TGTGCCAGCAGTGATGACTTAGCGGGAGGAGGTTACAATGAGCAGTTCTTC
abundance: NA; j_gene: TRBJ1-2; d_gene: NA; v_gene: TRBV6-5; CDR3aa: CASSYFQGGYGYTF; CDR3nt: TGTGCCAGCAGTTACTTTCAAGGAGGCTATGGCTACACCTTC
abundance: NA; j_gene: TRBJ1-3; d_gene: NA; v_gene: TRBV25-1; CDR3aa: CASVGSTIYF; CDR3nt: TGTGCCAGCGTGGGGAGCACCATATATTTT
abundance: NA; j_gene: TRBJ2-1; d_gene: TRBD2; v_gene: TRBV7-6; CDR3aa: CASSRGTSGEIYNEQFF; CDR3nt: TGTGCCAGCAGCCGTGGGACTAGCGGGGAAATCTACAATGAGCAGTTCTTC
abundance: NA; j_gene: TRBJ2-2; d_gene: NA; v_gene: TRBV9; CDR3aa: CASSVGRGSTGELFF; CDR3nt: TGTGCCAGCAGCGTAGGCAGGGGAAGCACCGGGGAGCTGTTTTTT
abundance: few; j_gene: TRBJ1-2; d_gene: NA; v_gene: TRBV5-4; CDR3aa: CASSLLDNYGYTF; CDR3nt: TGTGCCAGCAGCTTGCTGGACAACTATGGCTACACCTTC
abundance: NA; j_gene: TRBJ2-7; d_gene: NA; v_gene: TRBV4-1; CDR3aa: CASSPTPGLTYEQYF; CDR3nt: TGCGCCAGCAGTCCCACTCCGGGACTGACCTACGAGCAGTACTTC
abundance: NA; j_gene: TRBJ1-2; d_gene: TRBD1; v_gene: TRBV28; CDR3aa: CASSFGTGTNYGYTF; CDR3nt: TGTGCCAGCAGTTTTGGGACAGGGACTAACTATGGCTACACCTTC
abundance: NA; j_gene: TRBJ2-7; d_gene: TRBD2; v_gene: TRBV2; CDR3aa: CASSAGLAHEQYF; CDR3nt: TGTGCCAGCAGTGCGGGACTAGCTCACGAGCAGTACTTC
abundance: once; j_gene: TRBJ2-3; d_gene: NA; v_gene: TRBV2; CDR3aa: CASIQRGASTDTQYF; CDR3nt: TGTGCCAGCATCCAACGGGGGGCTAGCACAGATACGCAGTATTTT
abundance: NA; j_gene: TRBJ1-6; d_gene: NA; v_gene: TRBV19; CDR3aa: CASEAPGLNNSPLHF; CDR3nt: TGTGCCAGCGAGGCCCCAGGTCTCAATAATTCACCCCTCCACTTT
abundance: NA; j_gene: TRBJ1-5; d_gene: NA; v_gene: TRBV4-3; CDR3aa: CASSQDLAGNQPQHF; CDR3nt: TGCGCCAGCAGCCAAGATCTGGCAGGGAATCAGCCCCAGCATTTT
abundance: NA; j_gene: TRBJ1-4; d_gene: NA; v_gene: TRBV7-9; CDR3aa: CASSFPQGHNEKLFF; CDR3nt: TGTGCCAGCAGCTTTCCGCAGGGGCATAATGAAAAACTGTTTTTT
abundance: NA; j_gene: TRBJ1-6; d_gene: NA; v_gene: TRBV5-4; CDR3aa: CASSLADSSYNSPLHF; CDR3nt: TGTGCCAGCAGCTTGGCCGACAGCTCCTATAATTCACCCCTCCACTTT
abundance: NA; j_gene: TRBJ1-4; d_gene: TRBD1; v_gene: TRBV28; CDR3aa: CASSPTSGTGDEKLFF; CDR3nt: TGTGCCAGCAGCCCTACCTCCGGGACAGGGGATGAAAAACTGTTTTTT
abundance: once; j_gene: TRBJ2-2; d_gene: NA; v_gene: TRBV9; CDR3aa: CASSVGRGRYTGELFF; CDR3nt: TGTGCCAGCAGCGTAGGCAGGGGCAGATACACCGGGGAGCTGTTTTTT
abundance: NA; j_gene: TRBJ2-7; d_gene: NA; v_gene: TRBV10-1; CDR3aa: CASSEGGTTYEQYF; CDR3nt: TGCGCCAGCAGTGAGGGGGGTACCACCTACGAGCAGTACTTC
abundance: NA; j_gene: TRBJ2-1; d_gene: NA; v_gene: TRBV7-9; CDR3aa: CASSLGQHNEQFF; CDR3nt: TGTGCCAGCAGCTTAGGACAGCACAATGAGCAGTTCTTC
abundance: NA; j_gene: TRBJ1-3; d_gene: TRBD1; v_gene: TRBV28; CDR3aa: CASTRDSSGNTIYF; CDR3nt: TGTGCCAGCACCCGGGACAGTTCTGGAAACACCATATATTTT
abundance: once; j_gene: TRBJ2-1; d_gene: TRBD2; v_gene: TRBV6-1; CDR3aa: CASRTLAGPGGEQFF; CDR3nt: TGTGCCAGCAGGACGCTAGCGGGGCCTGGAGGTGAGCAGTTCTTC
abundance: NA; j_gene: TRBJ2-7; d_gene: NA; v_gene: TRBV14; CDR3aa: CASSPRARSYEQYF; CDR3nt: TGTGCCAGCAGCCCCCGGGCTAGGTCCTACGAGCAGTACTTC
abundance: NA; j_gene: TRBJ1-1; d_gene: NA; v_gene: TRBV28; CDR3aa: CASSRTFGSMNTEAFF; CDR3nt: TGTGCCAGCAGTCGGACTTTCGGGTCCATGAACACTGAAGCTTTCTTT
abundance: NA; j_gene: TRBJ2-7; d_gene: NA; v_gene: TRBV6-5; CDR3aa: CASSYSMAEASYEQYF; CDR3nt: TGTGCCAGCAGTTACTCGATGGCGGAAGCTAGCTACGAGCAGTACTTC
abundance: once; j_gene: TRBJ2-2; d_gene: TRBD2; v_gene: TRBV5-1; CDR3aa: CASSLELAGGPGTGELFF; CDR3nt: TGCGCCAGCAGCTTGGAATTAGCGGGAGGGCCGGGCACCGGGGAGCTGTTTTTT
abundance: NA; j_gene: TRBJ2-7; d_gene: NA; v_gene: TRBV20-1; CDR3aa: CSAVADLEYF; CDR3nt: TGCAGTGCCGTGGCGGACTTAGAGTACTTC
abundance: once; j_gene: TRBJ2-3; d_gene: TRBD2; v_gene: TRBV5-1; CDR3aa: CASSLYERGVTDTQYF; CDR3nt: TGCGCCAGCAGCTTGTATGAGCGGGGGGTCACAGATACGCAGTATTTT
abundance: NA; j_gene: TRBJ2-5; d_gene: NA; v_gene: TRBV9; CDR3aa: CASSVGMTTAGETQYF; CDR3nt: TGTGCCAGCAGCGTAGGGATGACTACCGCCGGGGAGACCCAGTACTTC
abundance: NA; j_gene: TRBJ2-3; d_gene: NA; v_gene: TRBV2; CDR3aa: CARRRRPESVDTQYF; CDR3nt: TGTGCCAGACGTAGGAGGCCCGAGTCGGTGGATACGCAGTATTTT
abundance: NA; j_gene: TRBJ2-1; d_gene: NA; v_gene: TRBV29-1; CDR3aa: CSVVYRNEQFF; CDR3nt: TGCAGCGTTGTCTACAGGAATGAGCAGTTCTTC
abundance: NA; j_gene: TRBJ1-2; d_gene: NA; v_gene: TRBV10-2; CDR3aa: CASGDLSGGYTF; CDR3nt: TGCGCCAGCGGGGACCTTAGCGGCGGCTACACCTTC
abundance: NA; j_gene: TRBJ1-6; d_gene: TRBD1; v_gene: TRBV29-1; CDR3aa: CSVLLTGDGSPLHF; CDR3nt: TGCAGCGTCCTTTTAACAGGGGACGGTTCACCCCTCCACTTT
abundance: NA; j_gene: TRBJ2-3; d_gene: TRBD2; v_gene: TRBV10-2; CDR3aa: CASRNIRDRGNSGRLITDTQYF; CDR3nt: TGCGCCAGCAGAAATATCCGGGACAGAGGGAATAGCGGGAGGCTTATCACAGATACGCAGTATTTT
abundance: NA; j_gene: TRBJ2-7; d_gene: NA; v_gene: TRBV5-4; CDR3aa: CASSQGGDTYEQYF; CDR3nt: TGTGCCAGCAGCCAGGGCGGGGATACCTACGAGCAGTACTTC
abundance: NA; j_gene: TRBJ2-7; d_gene: NA; v_gene: TRBV5-1; CDR3aa: CASSLTEIYEQYF; CDR3nt: TGCGCCAGCAGCTTGACAGAGATCTACGAGCAGTACTTC